One and the same sample provided the 8 T cell receptor beta chains below, sequenced in a study of blood T cell repertoires in COVID-19 (dated by TCRdb to the early 2020s). Library preparation employed the immunoSEQ multiplex PCR assay. Not all clones reach the TCRdb copy of this immuneACCESS table, which keeps in-frame sequences only. Checked studies attribute under half of the gap to unresolved V genes and leave the rest unexplained. In all, the sample holds roughly 150,000 clones, and roughly 93% of those were seen once. Roughly 1.9% of the sample is in the top ten clones. Sequencing input: peripheral blood. All receptors derive from a woman aged 55 to 70 with COVID-19, enrolled during active disease.

This rearrangement joins TRBV6-5 to TRBJ2-4; 9 nucleotides match TRBD1. Germline lookup yields CDR1 MNHEY and CDR2 SVGAGI. The CDR3 spans 16 residues. Trimming removed 4 bases from V and 0 bases from J; junction bases left unmatched: 4. CDR3 loop: CASSFGQGLAKNIQYF. The CDR3, as DNA: TGTGCCAGCAGTTTTGGACAGGGGTTAGCCAAAAACATTCAGTACTTC.

The V gene is TRBV6-6, the J gene TRBJ1-1, with D hard to call. This CDR3 region has 12 residues. Germline V gene data show CDR1 as MNHNY and CDR2 as SVGAGI (reference sequence). Trimming pared 5 bases from V and 6 bases from J, leaving 10 bases between. The CDR3 spells CASSIEGSEAFF. Here the CDR3 DNA reads TGTGCCAGCAGTATCGAGGGCTCTGAAGCTTTCTTT.

This chain joins TRBV29-1 and TRBJ1-3; D remains unclear. CDR1 SQVTM and CDR2 ANQGSEA come from the germline V gene. Trimming took 2 bases from V and 4 from J, leaving 3 bases between them. The CDR3 consists of 11 residues. In nucleotides, the CDR3 is TGCAGCGTTGAACTGGGAAACACCATATATTTT. Encoded protein: CSVELGNTIYF. The full variable domain, its missing parts supplied by reference TRBV29-1 and TRBJ1-3, is SAVISQKPSRDICQRGTSLTIQCQVDSQVTMMFWYRQQPGQSLTLIATANQGSEATYESGFVIDKFPISRPNLTFSTLTVSNMSPEDSSIYLCSVELGNTIYFGEGSWLTVV.

This chain uses TRBV11-2 with TRBJ2-7, with D perhaps TRBD1 (6 bases). The germline V gene encodes CDR1 SGHAT and CDR2 FQNNGV. The CDR3 runs 14 residues. V dropped 3 bases and J dropped 2 bases, with 11 bases sitting between them. The CDR3 sequence: CASSFVQGPYEQYF. The CDR3 DNA is TGTGCCAGCAGCTTTGTACAGGGACCCTACGAGCAGTACTTC. Based on the CDR3 plus reference TRBV11-2 and TRBJ2-7, the full variable domain is EAGVAQSPRYKIIEKRQSVAFWCNPISGHATLYWYQQILGQGPKLLIQFQNNGVVDDSQLPKDRFSAERLKGVDSTLKIQPAKLEDSAVYLCASSFVQGPYEQYFGPGTRLTVT.

V is TRBV6-2 or TRBV6-3 and J is TRBJ1-2, with D hard to call. The CDR3 runs 15 residues. Germline V gives CDR1 MNHEY, CDR2 SVGEGT. The V gene lost 6 bases and the J gene lost 0 bases, with 14 bases spanning the gap. The CDR3 protein is CASSLRQLANYGYTF. The CDR3 nucleotides are TGTGCCAGCAGCCTCCGGCAACTAGCTAACTATGGCTACACCTTC.

J is TRBJ1-5 and V is TRBV19, with TRBD1 as a possible D gene (5 bases). This CDR3 has 15 residues. Per the germline V gene, CDR1 is LNHDA and CDR2 is SQIVND (reference sequence). V was cut by 3 bases and J by 4 bases, with 13 bases left in between. In DNA form, the CDR3 reads TGTGCCAGTAGTATTGCCCGCAGGGATAATCAGCCCCAGCATTTT. As protein: CASSIARRDNQPQHF.

This rearrangement joins TRBV6-2 or TRBV6-3 to TRBJ1-1; D ambiguous. The CDR3 runs to 15 residues. Germline values: CDR1 MNHEY, CDR2 SVGEGT. V dropped 2 bases and J dropped 0 bases, with 10 bases sitting between them. The CDR3 nucleotides are TGTGCCAGCAGTTACAGTACAGCAATGAACACTGAAGCTTTCTTT. Translation gives CASSYSTAMNTEAFF.

The V call is TRBV7-2, the J call TRBJ2-2; 8 bases fit TRBD2. The V gene end was trimmed by 8 bases and the J gene end by 4 bases; junction bases not matched to a gene: 12. The CDR3 covers 16 residues. Germline V gives CDR1 SGHTA, CDR2 FQGNSA. CDR3 in amino acids: CASRIAGPGTTGELFF. In nucleotides, the CDR3 is TGTGCCAGCCGGATAGCGGGGCCAGGGACCACCGGGGAGCTGTTTTTT.